This record covers a single T cell receptor (beta chain). This entry belongs to a study of cytomegalovirus exposure and HLA in healthy donors. The germline gives CDR1 SGHAT, CDR2 FQNNGV. The CDR3 runs 16 residues. V shed 5 bases, J shed 4 bases, and the junction held 11 bases outside the gene matches. Primers included in the PCR were 60 Vbeta and 13 Jbeta primers. Profiling relied on immunoSEQ multiplex PCR, and the TCRdb table lists in-frame clones only, not all of them. The sample consists of approximately 170,000 clones, about 77% of them appearing once. Specimen: PBMCs. The chain couples TRBV11-2 to TRBJ2-5, with 9 bases matching TRBD2. This clonotype was sampled from a middle-aged woman in good health and CMV-seropositive. DNA for the CDR3: TGTGCCAGCAGCCACCAGGGCCGTAGCGGGAGAGAGACCCAGTACTTC. This gives the protein CASSHQGRSGRETQYF.